A selection of T cell receptor beta chains follows, all from one sample in a study of T cell responses to AZD1222 COVID-19 vaccine. Assay: immunoSEQ multiplex PCR; the TCRdb copy retains only in-frame clones and omits some. The sample shows around 78,000 clones, 75% to 90% of them seen only once. The starting material was peripheral blood, obtained on day 0 of AZD1222 vaccination. The source is an adult in good health. CDR3s include the opening cysteine and the closing phenylalanine or tryptophan. The D gene is left open where the match is weak. The listing skips clone size in some rows; elsewhere it reads once, few, many or a size class.

d_gene,v_gene,len,j_gene,abundance,CDR3aa,CDR3nt
.,TRBV29-1,13,TRBJ1-5,.,CSVVWGGNQPQHF,TGCAGCGTTGTCTGGGGCGGCAATCAGCCCCAGCATTTT
.,TRBV18,14,TRBJ1-5,.,CASSPGASNQPQHF,TGTGCCAGCTCACCCGGGGCCAGCAATCAGCCCCAGCATTTT
.,TRBV11-3,16,TRBJ1-2,.,CASSAGAQGSNYGYTF,TGTGCCAGCAGCGCGGGAGCACAGGGATCGAACTATGGCTACACCTTC
TRBD2,TRBV10-3,13,TRBJ2-7,few,CAVTSGSSYEQYF,TGTGCCGTTACTAGCGGGAGCTCCTACGAGCAGTACTTC
TRBD2,TRBV27,13,TRBJ2-3,.,CASTRGGWDTQYF,TGTGCCAGCACCCGGGGGGGATGGGATACGCAGTATTTT
.,TRBV4-2,15,TRBJ1-2,.,CASSQDRDDNYGYTF,TGTGCCAGCAGCCAAGATCGCGACGATAACTATGGCTACACCTTC
TRBD1,TRBV18,14,TRBJ1-1,.,CASSQTGGDTEAFF,TGTGCCAGCTCACAGACAGGGGGAGACACTGAAGCTTTCTTT
TRBD1,TRBV7-9,16,TRBJ2-2,.,CASSPKDRENTGELFF,TGTGCCAGCAGCCCTAAAGACAGGGAGAACACCGGGGAGCTGTTTTTT
.,TRBV4-3,15,TRBJ1-1,.,CASSQEVGGGTEAFF,TGCGCCAGCAGCCAAGAGGTAGGCGGAGGCACTGAAGCTTTCTTT
.,TRBV14,17,TRBJ1-3,few,CASSQDLPGAWGNTIYF,TGTGCCAGCAGCCAAGATCTGCCGGGGGCTTGGGGAAACACCATATATTTT
.,TRBV25-1,15,TRBJ2-2,.,CASSDHRALPGELFF,TGTGCCAGCAGTGATCACAGGGCTTTACCCGGGGAGCTGTTTTTT
TRBD2,TRBV7-2,13,TRBJ2-7,.,CASSLAGAYEQYF,TGTGCCAGCAGCTTGGCGGGGGCCTACGAGCAGTACTTC
.,TRBV29-1,12,TRBJ1-2,.,CSVEGGTAGYTF,TGCAGCGTTGAAGGGGGTACAGCCGGCTACACCTTC
.,TRBV7-7,22,TRBJ1-2,.,CASSHQLNSRDTLGRINYGYTF,TGTGCCAGCAGCCATCAACTCAACTCCCGGGACACCCTGGGTCGAATTAACTATGGCTACACCTTC
.,TRBV11-2,15,TRBJ2-1,.,CASSPRRKKNNEQFF,TGTGCCAGCAGCCCCCGGAGGAAGAAAAACAATGAGCAGTTCTTC
.,TRBV5-1,13,TRBJ1-1,.,CASSPSGDTEAFF,TGCGCCAGCAGCCCGAGCGGTGACACTGAAGCTTTCTTT
TRBD1,TRBV19,16,TRBJ1-5,once,CASSPRTGPSDQPQHF,TGTGCCAGTAGTCCCAGGACAGGTCCTTCCGATCAGCCCCAGCATTTT
.,TRBV4-1,14,TRBJ2-1,.,CASSQVRLYNEQFF,TGCGCCAGCAGCCAAGTAAGACTGTACAATGAGCAGTTCTTC
.,TRBV3-1/TRBV3-2,15,TRBJ1-5,.,CASSQGAGAQGAQHF,TGTGCCAGCAGCCAAGGTGCAGGGGCTCAAGGAGCCCAGCATTTT
.,TRBV18,13,TRBJ2-2,.,CASSPRNTGELFF,TGTGCCAGCTCACCAAGGAACACCGGGGAGCTGTTTTTT
.,TRBV4-1,16,TRBJ2-3,.,CASSRRVGDYTDTQYF,TGCGCCAGCAGCCGGAGAGTGGGGGATTACACAGATACGCAGTATTTT
.,TRBV5-1,14,TRBJ1-4,once,CASSSRVDNEKLFF,TGCGCCAGCAGCTCCAGAGTTGATAATGAAAAACTGTTTTTT
.,TRBV27,14,TRBJ1-1,.,CASRLALGNTEAFF,TGTGCCAGCAGGCTGGCCCTTGGGAACACTGAAGCTTTCTTT
TRBD1,TRBV9,14,TRBJ1-1,.,CASGKGAMNTEAFF,TGTGCCAGCGGAAAGGGGGCCATGAACACTGAAGCTTTCTTT
.,TRBV7-3,13,TRBJ2-7,.,CASSTSPGDEQYF,TGTGCCAGCAGCACCTCCCCAGGGGACGAGCAGTACTTC
.,TRBV9,18,TRBJ2-5,.,CASSVGGDTSAQTETQYF,TGTGCCAGCAGCGTAGGGGGGGACACCAGCGCCCAAACGGAGACCCAGTACTTC
.,TRBV19,14,TRBJ1-2,.,CASSFNGGADGYTF,TGTGCCAGTAGTTTCAACGGAGGTGCTGATGGCTACACCTTC